The 3 T cell receptor beta chains given below trace back to one sample, sequenced in a study of cytomegalovirus exposure and HLA in healthy donors (dated by TCRdb to about 2017). The receptor library was made with the immunoSEQ multiplex PCR assay. For the multiplex PCR, a mixture combining 60 forward primers for TCR Vbeta segments and 13 reverse primers for TCR Jbeta segments was used. TCRdb's version of the immuneACCESS table is confined to in-frame rearrangements and falls short of the full clone set. An unresolved V gene accounts for under half of the shortfall where checked; the remainder is of unknown origin. The sample contains 130,000 to 150,000 clones, 75% to 85% of them found a single time. The ten largest clones take up under 5% of the sample. Sequencing was done on a sample of PBMCs. The receptors derive from a man aged 35 to 55 in good health and CMV-seronegative.

This clone occurred a few times. The chain uses TRBV5-5 and TRBJ2-6; 9 bases fit TRBD1. CDR3 size: 16 residues. Germline V gene lookup returns CDR1 SGHKS and CDR2 YYEKEE (reference sequence). J gave up 0 bases and V 7 bases, and 5 bases lay outside the gene matches. As DNA, the CDR3 is TGTGCCAGCCGGTCGACAGGGGGCTCTGGGGCCAACGTCCTGACTTTC. It is translated as CASRSTGGSGANVLTF. Combining the CDR3 with reference TRBV5-5 and TRBJ2-6 gives the whole variable domain DAGVTQSPTHLIKTRGQQVTLRCSPISGHKSVSWYQQVLGQGPQFIFQYYEKEERGRGNFPDRFSARQFPNYSSELNVNALLLGDSALYLCASRSTGGSGANVLTFGAGSRLTVL.

This chain connects TRBV7-8 to TRBJ2-7; TRBD2 agrees at 11 bases. After removal of 4 bases from V and 7 bases from J, the junction contained 9 bases not matched to a gene. CDR1 is SGHVS and CDR2 is FQNEAQ in the germline V gene. This CDR3 has 15 residues. For the CDR3, the DNA is TGTGCCAGCAGCTCTAGCGGGGGGCCTCTATGGGAGCAGTACTTC. Translating it yields CASSSSGGPLWEQYF.

CDR3 nucleotide sequence: TGTGCCAGCAGCCAGACTAGCGGGGCAGGGACCCAGTACTTC. Its translation: CASSQTSGAGTQYF. The J gene is TRBJ2-5, the V gene TRBV7-2; 11 bases are shared with TRBD2. The CDR3 runs to 14 residues. Germline V CDR1 and CDR2: SGHTA, FQGNSA. The J segment lost 7 bases and the V segment lost 5 bases, leaving 6 bases of the junction unmatched.